The 10 T cell receptor beta chains in this list originate from one sample, sequenced in a study of control samples from healthy donors and cancer patients. Generated by immunoSEQ multiplex PCR, the TCRdb table keeps only in-frame clones and is missing some. This sample has approximately 82,000 clones, with 70% to 90% found just once. Material for sequencing was blood. The receptors here all came from a man aged 50-59 years in good health.

This clone was recorded a few times. V and J are TRBV6-8 and TRBJ2-5, with D tentatively TRBD2 (7 bases). CDR1 and CDR2 (germline): MNHGY, SAAAGT. Trimming shortened V by 6 bases and J by 3 bases, and 23 bases separated the two germline ends. The CDR3 consists of 17 residues. The CDR3 sequence is CASSTRGGLLGKETQYF. The CDR3 coding sequence is TGTGCCAGCAGCACGAGGGGGGGGCTCTTGGGGAAAGAGACCCAGTACTTC.

The V and J genes are TRBV19 and TRBJ1-2; D unclear. The CDR3 loop spans 15 amino acids. The ends were cut back, 9 bases at V and 4 bases at J, with 21 bases in the middle. CDR1 and CDR2 (germline): LNHDA, SQIVND (reference sequence). CDR3 region: CARALPGECGYGYTF. For the CDR3, the DNA is TGTGCCAGGGCACTCCCTGGGGAGTGTGGCTATGGCTACACCTTC.

V usage is TRBV4-3 and J usage is TRBJ2-5; 11 bases match TRBD2. The CDR3 sequence is 16 residues long. Germline assignment: CDR1 LGHNA and CDR2 YSLEER. The V and J ends lost 3 bases and 7 bases, in that order; junction bases with no gene match: 10. The CDR3 nucleotides are TGCGCCAGCAGCCACAAACTAGCGGGGGACCCCAGGACCCAGTACTTC. It codes for CASSHKLAGDPRTQYF.

This clone has a single count. J is TRBJ1-4 and V is TRBV5-6, with D perhaps TRBD1 (5 bases). The CDR3 contains 16 residues. Germline V CDR1 and CDR2: SGHDT, YYEEEE. Trimming took 1 base from V and 2 from J, leaving 12 bases between them. CDR3 region: CASSLRGGKTNEKLFF. The CDR3 nucleotides are TGTGCCAGCAGCTTGCGGGGCGGAAAGACTAATGAAAAACTGTTTTTT.

This clone was recorded once. The chain has TRBV7-3 and TRBJ2-1; TRBD2 is a possible D gene (5 bases). The V end was cut by 1 base, the J end by 0 bases, with 10 bases between. The CDR3 has 16 residues. Germline CDR1 reads SGHTA; CDR2 reads FQGTGA. As DNA, the CDR3 is TGTGCCAGCAGCTTAAGGGTAGCGAGCTCCTACAATGAGCAGTTCTTC. This translates into CASSLRVASSYNEQFF.

The rearrangement uses TRBV19 and TRBJ2-3, with D possibly matching TRBD2 (6 bases). The V gene's germline CDR1 is LNHDA and CDR2 SQIVND (reference sequence). The CDR3 totals 14 residues. V was shortened by 8 bases and J by 8 bases, with 20 bases between the two germline ends. The CDR3 reads CASSGTLDFRTQYF. The CDR3 bases are TGTGCCAGTTCCGGGACTCTCGACTTTCGTACGCAGTATTTT.

The chain joins TRBV19 to TRBJ1-5; maybe TRBD1 (5 bases). V was cut by 5 bases and J by 5 bases, with 16 bases left in between. CDR1 is LNHDA, CDR2 SQIVND, per germline (reference sequence). CDR3 length: 15 residues. The CDR3 nucleotides are TGTGCCAGTAGTCTAGCCCGGCGGGGGGATCAGCCCCAGCATTTT. Translating gives CASSLARRGDQPQHF.

By frequency in the sample, this clone is medium-sized. The V gene is TRBV4-1, the J gene TRBJ1-5; D call uncertain. The CDR3 covers 14 residues. The V gene's germline CDR1 is MGHRA and CDR2 YSYEKL. The V gene lost 0 bases and the J gene lost 4 bases, with 7 bases spanning the gap. The CDR3 DNA sequence: TGCGCCAGCAGCCAAGACTACAGAAATCAGCCCCAGCATTTT. Its protein product is CASSQDYRNQPQHF.

This rearrangement joins TRBV15 to TRBJ2-2, with a weak D call TRBD1 (5 bases). V was shortened by 2 bases and J by 5 bases, with 9 bases between the two germline ends. Germline CDR1 LNHNV, CDR2 YYDKDF (reference sequence). CDR3 length: 14 residues. CDR3 protein: CATSRNRQTGELFF. The CDR3 DNA sequence: TGTGCCACCAGCAGAAACCGACAGACCGGGGAGCTGTTTTTT.

This chain connects TRBV6-5 to TRBJ1-1; unclear D gene. There are 13 residues in the CDR3. Germline CDR1 is MNHEY and CDR2 is SVGAGI. V gave up 5 bases and J gave up 2 bases, with 9 bases separating them. The CDR3 region is CASSLRRNTEAFF. The CDR3 nucleotides read TGTGCCAGCAGTCTCAGGAGAAACACTGAAGCTTTCTTT.